This T cell receptor (beta chain) was found in a study of control samples from healthy donors and cancer patients. Profiled with immunoSEQ multiplex PCR; TCRdb holds only in-frame clones, not every one. The sample records 150,000 to 180,000 clones, roughly 94% being singletons. The length of the CDR3 is 13 residues. Trimming stripped 7 bases from V and 9 bases from J, with 15 bases between. Germline CDR1 KGHDR, CDR2 SFDVKD. The TCR sequence derives from a middle-aged man in good health. The chain links TRBV24-1 to TRBJ2-1; unclear D gene. Sample: blood. DNA of the CDR3: TGTGCCACCAGCAGAGACGGAATGGGTGAGCAGTTCTTC. This sequence encodes CATSRDGMGEQFF.